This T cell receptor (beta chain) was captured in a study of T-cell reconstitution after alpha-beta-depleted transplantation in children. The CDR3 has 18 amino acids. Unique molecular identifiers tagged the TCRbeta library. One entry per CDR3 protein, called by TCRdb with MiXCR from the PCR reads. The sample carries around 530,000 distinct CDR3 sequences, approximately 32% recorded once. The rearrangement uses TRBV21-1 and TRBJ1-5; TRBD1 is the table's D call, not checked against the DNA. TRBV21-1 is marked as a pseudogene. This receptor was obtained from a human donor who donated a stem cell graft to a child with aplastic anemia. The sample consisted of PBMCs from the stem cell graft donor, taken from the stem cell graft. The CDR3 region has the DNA TGTGCCAGCAGCAACCCGACAGGTTTTGGATATCGCAATCAGCCCCAGCATTTT. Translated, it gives CASSNPTGFGYRNQPQHF.